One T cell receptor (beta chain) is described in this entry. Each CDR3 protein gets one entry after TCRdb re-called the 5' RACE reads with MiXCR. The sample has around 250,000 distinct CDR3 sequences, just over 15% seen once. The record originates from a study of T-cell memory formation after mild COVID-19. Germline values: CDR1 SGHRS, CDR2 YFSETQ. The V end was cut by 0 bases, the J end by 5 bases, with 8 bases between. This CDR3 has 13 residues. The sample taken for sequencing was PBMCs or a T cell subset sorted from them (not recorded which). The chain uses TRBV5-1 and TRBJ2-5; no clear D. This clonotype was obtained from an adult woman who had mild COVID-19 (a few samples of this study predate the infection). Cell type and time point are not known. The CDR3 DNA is TGCGCCAGCAGCTTGGGGGCAAGCGAGACCCAGTACTTC. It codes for CASSLGASETQYF.